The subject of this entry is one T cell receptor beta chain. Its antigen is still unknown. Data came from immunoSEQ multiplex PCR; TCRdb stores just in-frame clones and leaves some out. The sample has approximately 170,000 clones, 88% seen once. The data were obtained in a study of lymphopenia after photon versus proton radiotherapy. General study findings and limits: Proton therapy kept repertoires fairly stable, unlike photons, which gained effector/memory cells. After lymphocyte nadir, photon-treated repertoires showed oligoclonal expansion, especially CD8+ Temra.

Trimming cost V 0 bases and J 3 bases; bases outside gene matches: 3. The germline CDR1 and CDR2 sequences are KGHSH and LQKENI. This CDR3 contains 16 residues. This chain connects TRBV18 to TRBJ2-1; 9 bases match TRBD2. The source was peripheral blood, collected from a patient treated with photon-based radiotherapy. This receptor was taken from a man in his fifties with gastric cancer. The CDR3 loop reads CASSPPGAGGYNEQFF. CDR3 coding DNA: TGTGCCAGCTCACCACCTGGAGCGGGAGGCTACAATGAGCAGTTCTTC. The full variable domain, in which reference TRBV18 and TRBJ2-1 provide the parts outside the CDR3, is NAGVMQNPRHLVRRRGQEARLRCSPMKGHSHVYWYRQLPEEGLKFMVYLQKENIIDESGMPKERFSAEFPKEGPSILRIQQVVRGDSAAYFCASSPPGAGGYNEQFFGPGTRLTVL.